This T cell receptor (beta chain) was recorded in a study of shared clonotypes between healthy human individuals. Recent acute infections and vaccinations were absent in the healthy HIV-negative adult donors. Genomic DNA (from each subset) was split evenly across several immunoSEQ plates. Researchers sequenced unsorted PBMC DNA using ten immunoSEQ deep assay plates. The assay was immunoSEQ multiplex PCR, and TCRdb's table has in-frame clones only and misses some. This table holds some 490,000 clones, about 84% found once. The source of this sequence is a woman aged 35 to 49 in good health. Some clones in this sample may be carry-over from other donors' samples. Sequencing was carried out using PBMCs.

The CDR3 DNA reads TGCGCCAGCAGCTTGACAGGGGGAATGAACACTGAAGCTTTCTTT. Translating it yields CASSLTGGMNTEAFF. This chain joins TRBV5-1 and TRBJ1-1, with TRBD1 identical over 8 bases. Unmatched junction bases numbered 2, after V lost 1 base and J lost 0 bases. The CDR3 is 15 residues long. The V gene's germline CDR1 is SGHRS and CDR2 YFSETQ.